This T cell receptor beta chain was sequenced during a study of T cells in Graves' hyperthyroidism and ophthalmopathy. General study results and limits: Most expanded thyroid clonotypes above 0.001 recurred in blood. Median prediction lead before ophthalmopathy onset was 6.5 months with the model.

Amplification yielded TCR beta CDR3 regions, with RNA transcripts as the source. In the first-round RT-PCR of the TCR CDR3, the HTBI primer set was used. TCRdb re-analysed the multiplex PCR reads in MiXCR, keeping a single row per CDR3 protein. The sample has some 50,000 distinct CDR3 sequences, about 54% seen once. Germline V gives CDR1 SGHRS, CDR2 YFSETQ. The trim removed 4 bases at V and 3 bases at J, leaving 2 bases unmatched. This CDR3 is 13 amino acids long. About this clonotype: Its antigen remains unidentified.

Graves' hyperthyroidism qualified as stable when ophthalmopathy did not progress within 18 months. Patients aged 18 to 65 had newly diagnosed hyperthyroidism lasting under 2 months. The sequence was obtained from a man between 18 and 35 years old with Graves' hyperthyroidism. The material sequenced was peripheral blood or thyroid tissue (not recorded which). The V gene is TRBV5-1, the J gene TRBJ1-1; 8 bases align to TRBD1. DNA of the CDR3: TGCGCCAGCAGCCTGACAGGGGACACTGAAGCTTTCTTT. Residues: CASSLTGDTEAFF.